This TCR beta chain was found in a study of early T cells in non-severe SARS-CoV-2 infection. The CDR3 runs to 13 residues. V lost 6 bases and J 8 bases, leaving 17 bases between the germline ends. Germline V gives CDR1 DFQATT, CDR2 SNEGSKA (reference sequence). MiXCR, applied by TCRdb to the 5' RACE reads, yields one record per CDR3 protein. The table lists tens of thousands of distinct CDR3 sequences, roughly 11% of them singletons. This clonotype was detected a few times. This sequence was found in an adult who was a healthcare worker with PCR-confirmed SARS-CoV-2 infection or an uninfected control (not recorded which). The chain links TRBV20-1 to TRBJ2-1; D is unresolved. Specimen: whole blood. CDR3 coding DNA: TGCAGTGCCCTAAGGCGCGGTGGCGATGAGCAGTTCTTC. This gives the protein CSALRRGGDEQFF.